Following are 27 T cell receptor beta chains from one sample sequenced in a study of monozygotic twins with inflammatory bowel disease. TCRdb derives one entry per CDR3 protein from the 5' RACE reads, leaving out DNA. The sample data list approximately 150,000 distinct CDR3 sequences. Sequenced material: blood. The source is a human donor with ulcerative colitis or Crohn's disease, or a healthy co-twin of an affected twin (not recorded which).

The CDR3: CASSFRGGPSTEAFF. The chain recombines TRBV12-3 or TRBV12-4 with TRBJ1-1; the TRBD1 assignment by TCRdb is unverifiable without DNA. The CDR3 loop spans 15 amino acids.

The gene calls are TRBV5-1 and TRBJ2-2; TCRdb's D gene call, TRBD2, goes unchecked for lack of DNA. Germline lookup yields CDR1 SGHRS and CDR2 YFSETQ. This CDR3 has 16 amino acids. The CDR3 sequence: CASSSPSGSFSGELFF.

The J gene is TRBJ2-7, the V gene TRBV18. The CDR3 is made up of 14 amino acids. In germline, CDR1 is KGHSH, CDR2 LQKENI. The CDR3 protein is CASSPGTVDYEQYF.

The CDR3 region is CASSVDRAITEAFF. The chain couples TRBV7-9 to TRBJ1-1; TCRdb calls TRBD1, which cannot be checked without DNA. The CDR3 spans 14 residues. The germline gives CDR1 SEHNR, CDR2 FQNEAQ (reference sequence). Looking up the rest from reference TRBV7-9 and TRBJ1-1 gives the full variable domain: DTGVSQNPRHKITKRGQNVTFRCDPISEHNRLYWYRQTLGQGPEFLTYFQNEAQLEKSRLLSDRFSAERPKGSFSTLEIQRTEQGDSAMYLCASSVDRAITEAFFGQGTRLTVV.

CDR3 region: CASSLPSGASTDTQYF. This rearrangement joins TRBV12-3 or TRBV12-4 to TRBJ2-3; TCRdb's D call, TRBD2, is unchecked because there is no DNA. This CDR3 region has 16 residues.

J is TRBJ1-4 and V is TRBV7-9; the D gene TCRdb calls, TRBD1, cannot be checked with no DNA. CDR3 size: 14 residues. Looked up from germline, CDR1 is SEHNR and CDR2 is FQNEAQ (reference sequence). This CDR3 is CASSFPGTVEKLFF.

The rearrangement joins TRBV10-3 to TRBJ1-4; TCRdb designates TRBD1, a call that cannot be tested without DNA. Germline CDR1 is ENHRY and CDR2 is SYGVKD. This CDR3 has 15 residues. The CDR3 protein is CAISESGTGNEKLFF.

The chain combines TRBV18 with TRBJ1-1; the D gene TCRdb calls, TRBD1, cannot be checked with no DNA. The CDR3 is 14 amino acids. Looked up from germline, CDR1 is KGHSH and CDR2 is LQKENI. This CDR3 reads CASSPGQMNTEAFF. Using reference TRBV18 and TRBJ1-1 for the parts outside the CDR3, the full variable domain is NAGVMQNPRHLVRRRGQEARLRCSPMKGHSHVYWYRQLPEEGLKFMVYLQKENIIDESGMPKERFSAEFPKEGPSILRIQQVVRGDSAAYFCASSPGQMNTEAFFGQGTRLTVV.

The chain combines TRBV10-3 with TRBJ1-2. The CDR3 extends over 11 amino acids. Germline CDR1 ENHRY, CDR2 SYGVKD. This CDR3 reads CAISESWAATF.

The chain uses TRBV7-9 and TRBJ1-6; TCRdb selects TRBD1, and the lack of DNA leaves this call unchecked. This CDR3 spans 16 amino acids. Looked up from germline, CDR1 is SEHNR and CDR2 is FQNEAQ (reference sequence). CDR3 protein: CASSLRGQGVNSPLHF.

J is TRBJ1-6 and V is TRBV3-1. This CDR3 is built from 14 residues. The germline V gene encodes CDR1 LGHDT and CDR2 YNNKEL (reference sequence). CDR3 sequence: CASSQGRMNSPLHF.

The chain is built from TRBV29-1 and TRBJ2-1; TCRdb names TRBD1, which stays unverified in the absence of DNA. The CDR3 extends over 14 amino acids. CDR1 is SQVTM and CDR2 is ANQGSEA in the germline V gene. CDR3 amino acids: CSVRHGTFGNEQFF.

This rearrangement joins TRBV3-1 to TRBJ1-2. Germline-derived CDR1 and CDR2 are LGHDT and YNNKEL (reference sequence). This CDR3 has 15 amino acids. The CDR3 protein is CASSQDSLTNYGYTF.

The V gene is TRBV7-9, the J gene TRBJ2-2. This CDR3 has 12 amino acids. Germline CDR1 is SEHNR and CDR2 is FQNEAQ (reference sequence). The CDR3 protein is CASSPNRGELFF. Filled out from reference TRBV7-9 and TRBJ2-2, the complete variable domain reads DTGVSQNPRHKITKRGQNVTFRCDPISEHNRLYWYRQTLGQGPEFLTYFQNEAQLEKSRLLSDRFSAERPKGSFSTLEIQRTEQGDSAMYLCASSPNRGELFFGEGSRLTVL.

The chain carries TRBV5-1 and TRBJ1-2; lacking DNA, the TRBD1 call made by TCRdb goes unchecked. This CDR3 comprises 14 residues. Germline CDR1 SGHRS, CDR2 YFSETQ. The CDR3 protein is CASSGTGGGYGYTF.

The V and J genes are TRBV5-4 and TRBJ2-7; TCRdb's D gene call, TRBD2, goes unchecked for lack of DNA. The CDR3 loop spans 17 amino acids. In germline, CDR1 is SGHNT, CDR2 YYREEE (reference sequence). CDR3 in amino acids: CASSPGTSRSVEYEQYF.

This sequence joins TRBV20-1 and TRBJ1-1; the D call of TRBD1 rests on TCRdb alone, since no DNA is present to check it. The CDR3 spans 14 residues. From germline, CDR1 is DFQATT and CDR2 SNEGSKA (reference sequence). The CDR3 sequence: CSVLSSMVNTEAFF.

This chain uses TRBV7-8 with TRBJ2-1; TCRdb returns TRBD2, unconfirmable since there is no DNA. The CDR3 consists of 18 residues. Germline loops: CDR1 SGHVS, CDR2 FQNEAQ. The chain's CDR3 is CATSGLAGGRVTYNEQFF.

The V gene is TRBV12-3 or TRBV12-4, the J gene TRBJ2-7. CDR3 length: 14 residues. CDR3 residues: CASSQYRDSYEQYF.

CDR3 protein: CASSPAVDKSDTQYF. V usage is TRBV6-1 and J usage is TRBJ2-3; TCRdb picks TRBD1, but there is no DNA to check that call. The CDR3 length is 15 residues. Germline V gene lookup returns CDR1 MNHNS and CDR2 SASEGT.

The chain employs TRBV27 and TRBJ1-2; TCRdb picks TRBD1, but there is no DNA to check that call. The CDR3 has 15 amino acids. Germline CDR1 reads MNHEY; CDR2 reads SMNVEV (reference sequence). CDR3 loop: CASSFTGTGAGGYTF.

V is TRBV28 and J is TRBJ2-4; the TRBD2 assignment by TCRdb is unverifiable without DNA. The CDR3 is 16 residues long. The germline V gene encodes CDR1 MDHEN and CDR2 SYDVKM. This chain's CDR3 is CASSQTTSGMWYIQYF.

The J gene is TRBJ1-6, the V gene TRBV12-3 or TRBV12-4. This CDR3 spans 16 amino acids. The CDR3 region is CASSFQPAGLSSPLHF.

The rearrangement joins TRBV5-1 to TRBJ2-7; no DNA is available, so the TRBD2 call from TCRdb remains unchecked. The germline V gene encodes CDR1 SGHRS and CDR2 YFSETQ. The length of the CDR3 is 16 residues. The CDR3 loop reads CASSSGESGLSYEQYF.

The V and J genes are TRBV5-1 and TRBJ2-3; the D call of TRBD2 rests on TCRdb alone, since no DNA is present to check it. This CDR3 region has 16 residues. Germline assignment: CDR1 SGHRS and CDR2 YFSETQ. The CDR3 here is CASSWGLAGVEDTRYF.

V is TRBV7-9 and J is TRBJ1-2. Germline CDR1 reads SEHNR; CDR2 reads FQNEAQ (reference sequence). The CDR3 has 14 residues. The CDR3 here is CASSLLGPNYGYTF.

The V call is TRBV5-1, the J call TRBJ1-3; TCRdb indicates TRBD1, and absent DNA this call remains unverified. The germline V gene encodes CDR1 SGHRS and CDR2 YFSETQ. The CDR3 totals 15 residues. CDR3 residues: CASSFDRGPGNTIYF.